Listed here are 10 T cell receptor beta chains from one sample, sequenced in a study of blood T cell repertoires in COVID-19. TCRdb keeps only in-frame clones here, not all; method: immunoSEQ multiplex PCR. The sample includes about 150,000 clones, approximately 86% of them seen just once. The source material was peripheral blood. The receptors originated from a man between 65 and 85 years old with acute or convalescent COVID-19.

This clone was recorded once. This chain uses TRBV5-1 with TRBJ2-1; 7 nucleotides agree with TRBD2. This CDR3 comprises 16 residues. The J segment lost 0 bases and the V segment lost 4 bases, leaving 7 bases of the junction unmatched. The germline V gene encodes CDR1 SGHRS and CDR2 YFSETQ. The chain's CDR3 is CASSPPGGSSYNEQFF. The CDR3 DNA is TGCGCCAGCAGCCCCCCGGGCGGGAGCTCCTACAATGAGCAGTTCTTC.

This chain connects TRBV7-2 to TRBJ2-7; TRBD2 matches at 9 bases. The ends lost 2 bases at V and 3 bases at J; junction bases unmatched: 5. CDR3 length: 15 residues. Germline V gene sequence: CDR1 SGHTA, CDR2 FQGNSA. The CDR3 coding sequence is TGTGCCAGCAGCTTATTGGCGGGAGGGAACTACGAGCAGTACTTC. Amino acid sequence: CASSLLAGGNYEQYF.

CDR3 sequence: CASSPTGLVGYGYTF. CDR3 DNA: TGTGCCAGCAGTCCCACAGGGTTAGTTGGCTATGGCTACACCTTC. The genes are TRBV27 and TRBJ1-2; the D gene is possibly TRBD1 (6 bases). The CDR3 has 15 residues. Germline V CDR1 and CDR2: MNHEY, SMNVEV (reference sequence). The ends were cut back, 5 bases at V and 4 bases at J, with 17 bases in the middle.

The chain employs TRBV19 and TRBJ2-3; the match to TRBD1 covers 8 bases. V was clipped by 5 bases and J by 5 bases; unmatched bases: 6. Germline V gene sequence: CDR1 LNHDA, CDR2 SQIVND (reference sequence). This CDR3 is built from 14 residues. CDR3 nucleotide sequence: TGTGCCAGTAGTCTTCCCAGGGGGCGAGATACGCAGTATTTT. This encodes CASSLPRGRDTQYF. The whole variable domain, filled in from reference TRBV19 and TRBJ2-3, reads DGGITQSPKYLFRKEGQNVTLSCEQNLNHDAMYWYRQDPGQGLRLIYYSQIVNDFQKGDIAEGYSVSREKKESFPLTVTSAQKNPTAFYLCASSLPRGRDTQYFGPGTRLTVL.

CDR3 DNA: TGTGCCAGCAGCTTCTCGGCAGATACGCAGTATTTT. It codes for CASSFSADTQYF. This chain connects TRBV7-9 to TRBJ2-3; D remains unclear. Germline loops: CDR1 SEHNR, CDR2 FQNEAQ (reference sequence). This CDR3 contains 12 residues. Deletions cut 3 bases from V and 4 bases from J, with 5 bases between.

This clone was observed once. V and J are TRBV11-2 and TRBJ2-1, with 7 nucleotides matching TRBD1. The V and J ends lost 4 bases and 10 bases, in that order; junction bases with no gene match: 7. Germline CDR1 SGHAT, CDR2 FQNNGV. The CDR3 is 13 residues long. The CDR3: CASSYTGEREQFF. The CDR3 coding sequence is TGTGCCAGCAGCTACACAGGGGAACGAGAGCAGTTCTTC.

This chain connects TRBV20-1 to TRBJ1-2; D not resolved. The germline V gene has CDR1 DFQATT and CDR2 SNEGSKA (reference sequence). V lost 5 bases to trimming and J lost 6 bases, with 10 bases between them. This CDR3 comprises 11 residues. The CDR3 loop reads CSAYPIDGYTF. CDR3 in DNA: TGCAGTGCTTACCCTATCGATGGCTACACCTTC.

The V call is TRBV19, the J call TRBJ2-1, with 11 nucleotides matching TRBD2. CDR3 size: 17 residues. Germline CDR1 and CDR2: LNHDA and SQIVND (reference sequence). The J segment lost 5 bases and the V segment lost 4 bases, leaving 10 bases of the junction unmatched. For the CDR3, the DNA is TGTGCCAGTAGTACCGGGCAACTAGCGGGAGTACACAATGAGCAGTTCTTC. This sequence encodes CASSTGQLAGVHNEQFF. The full variable domain, its missing parts supplied by reference TRBV19 and TRBJ2-1, is DGGITQSPKYLFRKEGQNVTLSCEQNLNHDAMYWYRQDPGQGLRLIYYSQIVNDFQKGDIAEGYSVSREKKESFPLTVTSAQKNPTAFYLCASSTGQLAGVHNEQFFGPGTRLTVL.

This clone was observed a single time. CDR3 protein: CASSFHDRVGPDTQYF. The CDR3 DNA sequence: TGCGCCAGCAGCTTTCACGACAGGGTCGGACCAGATACGCAGTATTTT. The genes are TRBV5-1 and TRBJ2-3; TRBD1 matches 7 bases. Germline V gene sequence: CDR1 SGHRS, CDR2 YFSETQ. This CDR3 comprises 16 residues. J was trimmed by 4 bases and V by 2 bases; bases with no gene match: 10.

The CDR3, as DNA: TGTGCCAGCAGTGAAAGGAGGGAGCAGTACTTC. Translated: CASSERREQYF. V is TRBV2 and J is TRBJ2-7; weak D call: TRBD2 (5 bases). Trimming removed 2 bases at V and 7 bases at J, with 6 bases between. Germline assignment: CDR1 SNHLY and CDR2 FYNNEI. This CDR3 region has 11 residues. Drawing the rest from reference TRBV2 and TRBJ2-7, the complete variable domain is EPEVTQTPSHQVTQMGQEVILRCVPISNHLYFYWYRQILGQKVEFLVSFYNNEISEKSEIFDDQFSVERPDGSNFTLKIRSTKLEDSAMYFCASSERREQYFGPGTRLTVT.